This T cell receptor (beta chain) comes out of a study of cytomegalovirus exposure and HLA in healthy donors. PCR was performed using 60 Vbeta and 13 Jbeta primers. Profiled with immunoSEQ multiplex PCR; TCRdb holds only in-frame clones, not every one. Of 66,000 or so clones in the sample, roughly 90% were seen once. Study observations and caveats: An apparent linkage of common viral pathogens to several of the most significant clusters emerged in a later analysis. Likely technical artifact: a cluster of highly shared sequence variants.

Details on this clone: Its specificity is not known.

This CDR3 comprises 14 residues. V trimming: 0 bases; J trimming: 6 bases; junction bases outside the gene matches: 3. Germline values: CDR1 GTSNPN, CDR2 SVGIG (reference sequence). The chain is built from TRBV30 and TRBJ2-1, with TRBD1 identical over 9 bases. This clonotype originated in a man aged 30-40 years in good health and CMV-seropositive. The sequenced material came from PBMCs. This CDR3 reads CAWSVRTGANEQFF. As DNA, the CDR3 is TGTGCCTGGAGTGTGAGGACAGGGGCCAATGAGCAGTTCTTC.